The 20 T cell receptor beta chains in this list originate from one sample, sequenced in a study of shared clonotypes between healthy human individuals. The table came from immunoSEQ multiplex PCR; TCRdb's copy has only in-frame clones and leaves some out. The sample consists of some 2,000,000 clones, 90% to 97% of them appearing once. Source material: naive CD4+ T cells sorted from blood. The subset: CD45RA+ positively selected. These receptor sequences come from a young man in good health.

The chain couples TRBV9 to TRBJ2-7, with D perhaps assigned TRBD1 or TRBD2 (5 bases each). Germline V lookup: CDR1 SGDLS, CDR2 YYNGEE. The CDR3 is 14 residues long. Trimming removed 2 bases from V and 1 base from J, with 10 bases in between. DNA of the CDR3: TGTGCCAGCAGCGTGGAGTGGGGGTCCTACGAGCAGTACTTC. Its protein is CASSVEWGSYEQYF.

The chain is built from TRBV6-5 and TRBJ1-5; no clear D. The V end was cut by 0 bases, the J end by 4 bases, with 7 bases between. The germline V gene has CDR1 MNHEY and CDR2 SVGAGI. CDR3 size: 14 residues. CDR3 DNA sequence: TGTGCCAGCAGTTACTCGGGAATGAATCAGCCCCAGCATTTT. Residues: CASSYSGMNQPQHF.

V gene TRBV4-2 combines with J gene TRBJ2-3; 11 bases agree with TRBD2. Germline CDR1 LGHNA, CDR2 YNFKEQ. The junction had 18 bases not matched to a gene; V was cut back by 1 base and J by 9 bases. The CDR3 is made up of 19 amino acids. The CDR3 loop reads CASSQVHGLAGEAKLTQYF. The DNA for the CDR3 is TGTGCCAGCAGCCAAGTTCACGGACTAGCGGGCGAAGCCAAATTGACGCAGTATTTT.

This sequence joins TRBV28 and TRBJ2-5; TRBD1 matches 9 bases. Germline V CDR1 and CDR2: MDHEN, SYDVKM. V dropped 4 bases and J dropped 4; count of bases not matched to a gene: 16. CDR3 length equals 18 residues. In nucleotides, the CDR3 is TGTGCCAGCAGTTCGGCCTCCACGGGACAGGGAACAAGAGAGACCCAGTACTTC. This gives the protein CASSSASTGQGTRETQYF. The whole variable domain, filled in from reference TRBV28 and TRBJ2-5, reads DVKVTQSSRYLVKRTGEKVFLECVQDMDHENMFWYRQDPGLGLRLIYFSYDVKMKEKGDIPEGYSVSREKKERFSLILESASTNQTSMYLCASSSASTGQGTRETQYFGPGTRLLVL.

This clone was seen once. V usage is TRBV16 and J usage is TRBJ2-7; TRBD2 aligns across 9 bases. The length of the CDR3 is 15 residues. V was pared by 0 bases and J by 7 bases, with 7 bases of the junction left unmatched. Germline CDR1 reads KGHSY; CDR2 reads FQNENV. Here the CDR3 DNA reads TGTGCCAGCAGCCAATCGGGTAGCGGGAGTGGAGAGCAGTACTTC. It codes for CASSQSGSGSGEQYF.

As concerns this clone: The identical CDR3 is also encoded by other nucleotide sequences in the sample. The chain recombines TRBV7-2 with TRBJ1-1, with D unclear. V was trimmed by 0 bases and J by 1 base, leaving 3 bases between them. CDR3 size: 13 residues. Germline loops: CDR1 SGHTA, CDR2 FQGNSA. The CDR3, as DNA: TGTGCCAGCAGCTTAGCATGGAACACTGAAGCTTTCTTT. This sequence encodes CASSLAWNTEAFF.

The chain joins TRBV4-2 to TRBJ1-4; no clear D gene. V was shortened by 0 bases and J by 2 bases, with 4 bases between the two germline ends. The CDR3 is 14 amino acids. CDR1 is LGHNA and CDR2 is YNFKEQ in the germline V gene. CDR3 protein: CASSQDRTNEKLFF. CDR3 nucleotide sequence: TGTGCCAGCAGCCAAGATCGGACTAATGAAAAACTGTTTTTT.

The chain uses TRBV6-6 and TRBJ2-5, with D perhaps TRBD2 (5 bases). The V gene lost 10 bases and the J gene lost 1 base, with 16 bases spanning the gap. This CDR3 is 14 amino acids long. Germline lookup yields CDR1 MNHNY and CDR2 SVGAGI (reference sequence). CDR3 DNA sequence: TGTGCCATTTCCCCTCCGGGAATCCAAGAGACCCAGTACTTC. Protein product: CAISPPGIQETQYF.

The V gene is TRBV6-1, the J gene TRBJ2-5; either TRBD1 or TRBD2 may supply D (6 bases each). Germline values: CDR1 MNHNS, CDR2 SASEGT. Trimming pared 7 bases from V and 2 bases from J, leaving 11 bases between. CDR3 size: 13 residues. CDR3 in amino acids: CASIRGRQETQYF. The CDR3 region has the DNA TGTGCCAGCATACGGGGGCGACAAGAGACCCAGTACTTC.

This chain joins TRBV4-3 and TRBJ2-4; maybe TRBD1 (6 bases). CDR1 and CDR2 (germline): LGHNA, YSLEER. CDR3 length equals 16 residues. V gave up 5 bases and J gave up 0 bases, with 14 bases separating them. The chain's CDR3 is CASSFTGQLAKNIQYF. The CDR3 DNA reads as TGCGCCAGCAGCTTTACTGGACAGCTAGCCAAAAACATTCAGTACTTC.

The rearrangement uses TRBV30 and TRBJ2-3; 11 nucleotides align to TRBD2. Germline values: CDR1 GTSNPN, CDR2 SVGIG (reference sequence). The trim removed 2 bases at V and 9 bases at J, leaving 10 bases unmatched. The CDR3 extends over 15 amino acids. CDR3 amino acids: CAWSPSGGSRSTQYF. As DNA, the CDR3 is TGTGCCTGGAGTCCTAGCGGGGGGTCGAGAAGCACGCAGTATTTT.

A note on this clone: Other DNA sequences from this sample encode an identical CDR3 as well. CDR3 bases: TGCAGCGTTGCGGAGGGTAATTCACCCCTCCACTTT. Translated, it gives CSVAEGNSPLHF. The chain carries TRBV29-1 and TRBJ1-6; the D is unclear. The CDR3 totals 12 residues. V was pared by 4 bases and J by 6 bases, with 7 bases between. Germline assignment: CDR1 SQVTM and CDR2 ANQGSEA.

The CDR3 nucleotides are TGTGCCAGCAGTACCGAAGAGGGGAAGACCCAGTACTTC. Residues: CASSTEEGKTQYF. This sequence joins TRBV7-9 and TRBJ2-5; the D gene could be TRBD1 or TRBD2 (5 bases each). V lost 6 bases to trimming and J lost 6 bases, with 14 bases between them. The germline gives CDR1 SEHNR, CDR2 FQNEAQ (reference sequence). The CDR3 consists of 13 residues.

The chain joins TRBV9 to TRBJ2-5; 9 nucleotides line up with TRBD1. The CDR3 sequence is 14 residues long. V lost 5 bases, J lost 4 bases, and 6 bases stayed unmatched. The V gene's germline CDR1 is SGDLS and CDR2 YYNGEE. As DNA, the CDR3 is TGTGCCAGCAGTTTCGACAGGGGGGGAGAGACCCAGTACTTC. Encoded protein: CASSFDRGGETQYF.

The J gene is TRBJ2-6, the V gene TRBV11-2, with D hard to call. CDR1 SGHAT and CDR2 FQNNGV come from the germline V gene. The CDR3 runs 16 residues. The V end was cut by 4 bases, the J end by 0 bases, with 10 bases between. The CDR3, as DNA: TGTGCCAGCAGCTCGACGTTGGGCTCTGGGGCCAACGTCCTGACTTTC. Its translation: CASSSTLGSGANVLTF.

The chain joins TRBV6-5 to TRBJ2-7; 12 bases line up with TRBD2. Germline V gene lookup returns CDR1 MNHEY and CDR2 SVGAGI. The CDR3 extends over 15 amino acids. The V segment lost 5 bases and the J segment 5 bases; nucleotides outside the gene matches: 7. CDR3 sequence (DNA): TGTGCCAGCAGTCGGTGGACTAGCGGGATTGACGAGCAGTACTTC. It is translated as CASSRWTSGIDEQYF.

The chain uses TRBV5-4 and TRBJ1-4; D not resolved. This CDR3 spans 15 amino acids. From germline, CDR1 is SGHNT and CDR2 YYREEE (reference sequence). V was trimmed by 7 bases and J by 1 base, leaving 14 bases between them. In nucleotides, the CDR3 is TGTGCCAGCCGAAGGGCAGGAGTAACTAATGAAAAACTGTTTTTT. Residues: CASRRAGVTNEKLFF. Variable domain in full (rest from reference TRBV5-4 and TRBJ1-4): ETGVTQSPTHLIKTRGQQVTLRCSSQSGHNTVSWYQQALGQGPQFIFQYYREEENGRGNFPPRFSGLQFPNYSSELNVNALELDDSALYLCASRRAGVTNEKLFFGSGTQLSVL.

About this clone: Other DNA sequences in this specimen translate into the identical CDR3. The rearrangement uses TRBV10-1 and TRBJ2-1; D perhaps matches TRBD2 (6 bases). This CDR3 contains 15 residues. Germline CDR1 reads WNHNN; CDR2 reads SYGVQD (reference sequence). V gave up 6 bases and J gave up 1 base, with 13 bases separating them. CDR3 protein: CASSDSGGSYNEQFF. The CDR3 DNA reads as TGCGCCAGCAGCGATAGCGGAGGGTCCTACAATGAGCAGTTCTTC.

The V call is TRBV19, the J call TRBJ1-2, with TRBD1 matching 10 bases. After removal of 7 bases from V and 7 bases from J, the junction contained 6 bases not matched to a gene. The germline V gene encodes CDR1 LNHDA and CDR2 SQIVND (reference sequence). This CDR3 is 13 amino acids long. Here the CDR3 reads CASTPRDRGGYTF. DNA for the CDR3: TGTGCCAGTACCCCCCGGGACAGGGGTGGCTACACCTTC.

V is TRBV12-5 and J is TRBJ2-5; the match to TRBD1 covers 10 bases. The J segment lost 4 bases and the V segment lost 6 bases, leaving 26 bases of the junction unmatched. The V gene's germline CDR1 is LGHNT and CDR2 FRNRAP. This CDR3 is 21 amino acids long. The chain's CDR3 is CASGRPSLGPFTGTGVETQYF. In nucleotides, the CDR3 is TGTGCTAGTGGCCGACCCTCCCTAGGCCCTTTTACCGGGACAGGGGTAGAGACCCAGTACTTC.